This entry concerns a single TCR beta chain. Its target is not known. The junction departs from the called germline gene at one end, perhaps through a read error. The CDR3 is made up of 12 amino acids. TCRdb re-called the reads through MiXCR, storing one row per CDR3 protein. The sample consists of over 300,000 distinct CDR3 sequences, 9% to 9.5% of them appearing once. This sample is part of a study of T cell repertoires in cytomegalovirus infection. As for the study in general: Public signatures in TCR beta pointed to CMV infection and matching HLA type. The study's findings and limits: Predominance within the ex vivo response was attributable to HLA-C-restricted CMV-specific TCR beta clonotypes. Accumulated public TCR beta family frequency recognized individuals carrying CMV together with the relevant HLA.

The clonotype originates from a human donor in good health (CMV status not recorded). Some clones in this sample may be carry-over from other donors' samples. V is TRBV12-3 or TRBV12-4 and J is TRBJ2-5; D call uncertain. Sequencing was done on a sample of PBMCs. The chain's CDR3 is CASSFGQTRSSF. CDR3 DNA sequence: TGTGCCAGCAGTTTCGGGCAGACCCGATCGTCGTTC.